The rows below give T cell receptor beta chains drawn from one sample of a study of cytomegalovirus exposure and HLA in healthy donors. The repertoire was sequenced with immunoSEQ multiplex PCR; TCRdb's copy has only in-frame clones and lacks some. The sample holds 95,000 to 100,000 clones; about four fifths are singletons and the top ten take 1.5% to 2%. The sample taken for sequencing was PBMCs. The source of these receptors is a woman between 35 and 50 years old in good health and CMV-seronegative. CDR3s include the opening cysteine and the closing phenylalanine or tryptophan. The D gene is left open where the match is weak. Only part of the rows carry a size: once, few, many, or a class if the clone is expanded.

V: TRBV30
D: -
J: TRBJ1-3
size: -
DNA: TGTGCCTGGAGTCGCCGCAGATCTGGAAACACCATATATTTT
CDR3: CAWSRRRSGNTIYF

V: TRBV5-4
D: TRBD1
J: TRBJ1-2
size: once
DNA: TGTGCCAGCAGCGACCAACAGGGGAACTATGGCTACACCTTC
CDR3: CASSDQQGNYGYTF

V: TRBV7-2
D: TRBD2
J: TRBJ2-1
size: -
DNA: TGTGCCAGCAGCTTGGGGTCGACTAGCGGGGGAAACTACAATGAGCAGTTCTTC
CDR3: CASSLGSTSGGNYNEQFF

V: TRBV4-3
D: -
J: TRBJ1-1
size: -
DNA: TGCGCCAGCAGCCAAGAAGGGGCAGTCGAAGCTTTCTTT
CDR3: CASSQEGAVEAFF

V: TRBV2
D: -
J: TRBJ1-4
size: -
DNA: TGTGCCAGCAGTGACCGGGAGGGTAATGAAAAACTGTTTTTT
CDR3: CASSDREGNEKLFF

V: TRBV19
D: TRBD1
J: TRBJ1-2
size: once
DNA: TGTGCCAGTAGTATAGATGGGACAGGTCGAGCTAACTATGGCTACACCTTC
CDR3: CASSIDGTGRANYGYTF

V: TRBV7-6
D: -
J: TRBJ2-7
size: -
DNA: TGTGCCAGCAGCTTAGCGCATGGGAGGCGGACCTCCTACGAGCAGTACTTC
CDR3: CASSLAHGRRTSYEQYF

V: TRBV5-1
D: TRBD1
J: TRBJ2-2
size: -
DNA: TGCGCCAGCAGGGCGACAGGGCGTACGAACACCGGGGAGCTGTTTTTT
CDR3: CASRATGRTNTGELFF

V: TRBV9
D: -
J: TRBJ1-1
size: -
DNA: TGTGCCAGCAGCGTAGGGGAGAGGGTGGGTGAGGGCACTGAAGCTTTCTTT
CDR3: CASSVGERVGEGTEAFF

V: TRBV7-9
D: TRBD2
J: TRBJ2-3
size: -
DNA: TGTGCCAGCAGCTTGGGGGCGGGGGGGCCACAAGATACGCAGTATTTT
CDR3: CASSLGAGGPQDTQYF

V: TRBV7-3
D: TRBD1
J: TRBJ1-2
size: -
DNA: TGTGCCAGCAGCTTTGGTTGGAAACAGGGGGACTATGGCTACACCTTC
CDR3: CASSFGWKQGDYGYTF

V: TRBV5-1
D: -
J: TRBJ2-7
size: -
DNA: TGCGCCAGCAGCTTGAAGACAGGAGAGACCTACGAGCAGTACTTC
CDR3: CASSLKTGETYEQYF

V: TRBV6-5
D: -
J: TRBJ2-3
size: -
DNA: TGTGCCAGCAGAAAAACTAGCCCCAGTTTCGATACGCAGTATTTT
CDR3: CASRKTSPSFDTQYF

V: TRBV10-1
D: TRBD1
J: TRBJ1-1
size: -
DNA: TGCGCCAGCAGAGGACAGGGGCAAAACACTGAAGCTTTCTTT
CDR3: CASRGQGQNTEAFF

V: TRBV4-3
D: -
J: TRBJ2-2
size: -
DNA: TGCGCCAGCAGCCAAGATCTCCCAGGCGTCGGGGAGCTGTTTTTT
CDR3: CASSQDLPGVGELFF

V: TRBV7-2
D: -
J: TRBJ2-1
size: -
DNA: TGTGCCAGCAGCTTAGCGGCAGGGTTCTACAATGAGCAGTTCTTC
CDR3: CASSLAAGFYNEQFF

V: TRBV7-2
D: -
J: TRBJ1-3
size: -
DNA: TGTGCCAGCTCTTCGAGCGGGAGAGGAAACACCATATATTTT
CDR3: CASSSSGRGNTIYF

V: TRBV9
D: -
J: TRBJ1-1
size: -
DNA: TGTGCCAGCAGCGTAGGCAACAGGGTCGGTGAAGCTTTCTTT
CDR3: CASSVGNRVGEAFF

V: TRBV18
D: TRBD2
J: TRBJ2-7
size: once
DNA: TGTGCCAGCTCACCAAGCGGGATGTCCTACGAGCAGTACTTC
CDR3: CASSPSGMSYEQYF

V: TRBV7-9
D: -
J: TRBJ2-7
size: -
DNA: TGTGCCAGCAGCCGATTACCCGGGGAGGAACTCTACGAGCAGTACTTC
CDR3: CASSRLPGEELYEQYF

V: TRBV6-1
D: TRBD2
J: TRBJ2-1
size: -
DNA: TGTGCCAGCAGTGAAGCGCGGCTAGCGGGCCAACACAGGTTCTTC
CDR3: CASSEARLAGQHRFF

V: TRBV5-1
D: -
J: TRBJ1-1
size: -
DNA: TGCGCCAGCAGCTTGGGCTCAGTGAACACTGAAGCTTTCTTT
CDR3: CASSLGSVNTEAFF

V: TRBV7-9
D: -
J: TRBJ2-5
size: -
DNA: TGTGCCAGCAGCTTATCGGGGGGCGCCCCCCAAGAGACCCAGTACTTC
CDR3: CASSLSGGAPQETQYF

V: TRBV21-1
D: -
J: TRBJ1-1
size: -
DNA: TGTGCCAGCAGCGACGGGACAGACAAAGCTTTCTTT
CDR3: CASSDGTDKAFF

V: TRBV11-2
D: TRBD1
J: TRBJ2-1
size: -
DNA: TGTGCCAGCAGCTTAGTAGGGACAGGGGTCAATGAGCAGTTCTTC
CDR3: CASSLVGTGVNEQFF

V: TRBV7-9
D: -
J: TRBJ1-4
size: -
DNA: TGTGCCAGCAGCTCTCGTACGGGGAATGAAAAACTGTTTTTT
CDR3: CASSSRTGNEKLFF

V: TRBV6-4
D: -
J: TRBJ2-2
size: -
DNA: TGTGCCAGCAGTGACTCGATGCGGACTCCCGGGGAGCTGTTTTTT
CDR3: CASSDSMRTPGELFF

V: TRBV28
D: TRBD2
J: TRBJ2-3
size: few
DNA: TGTGCCAGCACCTTCTCCGGGACTAGCGGTTTTTACACAGATACGCAGTATTTT
CDR3: CASTFSGTSGFYTDTQYF

V: TRBV25-1
D: -
J: TRBJ2-5
size: -
DNA: TGTGCCAGCAGTGATCCTGAGGCGGGTTCTGAGACCCAGTACTTC
CDR3: CASSDPEAGSETQYF

V: TRBV9
D: TRBD1
J: TRBJ1-3
size: -
DNA: TGTGCCAGCAGCGTACCCCGGGACAGGGGAGGTGGAAACACCATATATTTT
CDR3: CASSVPRDRGGGNTIYF

V: TRBV9
D: TRBD1
J: TRBJ2-5
size: -
DNA: TGTGCCAGCAGCGGTACTCTTGGGACAGGGAAACAAGAGACCCAGTACTTC
CDR3: CASSGTLGTGKQETQYF

V: TRBV6-5
D: -
J: TRBJ2-2
size: once
DNA: TGTGCCAGCAGATCACTGGGGGGCACCGGGGAGCTGTTTTTT
CDR3: CASRSLGGTGELFF

V: TRBV11-2
D: TRBD1
J: TRBJ1-6
size: -
DNA: TGTGCCAGCCGGTTTCGGGACAGGGCTAATTCACCCCTCCACTTT
CDR3: CASRFRDRANSPLHF

V: TRBV11-3
D: -
J: TRBJ2-3
size: -
DNA: TGTGCCAGCAGCCCTAGTAGGGGGACAGATACGCAGTATTTT
CDR3: CASSPSRGTDTQYF

V: TRBV9
D: TRBD2
J: TRBJ2-3
size: -
DNA: TGTGCCAGCAGCGTAGGACTAGCGGGGCGCCGGGATACGCAGTATTTT
CDR3: CASSVGLAGRRDTQYF

V: TRBV7-2
D: -
J: TRBJ2-7
size: few
DNA: TGTGCCAGCAGCTCCTACCAGGGTACAGTGTACGAGCAGTACTTC
CDR3: CASSSYQGTVYEQYF

V: TRBV28
D: TRBD2
J: TRBJ2-7
size: -
DNA: TGTGCCAGCAGTTTAGAGGTGACTAGCGGGAAAGATTCCTACGAGCAGTACTTC
CDR3: CASSLEVTSGKDSYEQYF

V: TRBV28
D: TRBD2
J: TRBJ2-5
size: -
DNA: TGTGCCAGCAGTGGCGCGCTAGCGGGAGAGACCCAGTACTTC
CDR3: CASSGALAGETQYF

V: TRBV7-2
D: TRBD1
J: TRBJ2-1
size: -
DNA: TGTGCCAGCAGCGGAGTAGAAGGTTTGGACAGGGCCTCCAATGAGCAGTTCTTC
CDR3: CASSGVEGLDRASNEQFF

V: TRBV5-6
D: -
J: TRBJ2-3
size: -
DNA: TGTGCCAGCAGCTTGGCTCATTGGGGGGGCACAGATACGCAGTATTTT
CDR3: CASSLAHWGGTDTQYF

V: TRBV9
D: TRBD2
J: TRBJ2-2
size: -
DNA: TGTGCCAGCAGCGTAGCTACTAGCGGCGACACCGGGGAGCTGTTTTTT
CDR3: CASSVATSGDTGELFF

V: TRBV28
D: TRBD1
J: TRBJ2-7
size: -
DNA: TGTGCCAGCAGTTCTCCGGACAGGACCCACGAGCAGTACTTC
CDR3: CASSSPDRTHEQYF

V: TRBV11-3
D: -
J: TRBJ2-1
size: -
DNA: TGTGCCAGCAGCTTAGGTGCAGATGAGCAGTTCTTC
CDR3: CASSLGADEQFF

V: TRBV5-6
D: -
J: TRBJ2-7
size: few
DNA: TGTGCCAGCAGCTTGGATGGCAGCTCCTACGAGCAGTACTTC
CDR3: CASSLDGSSYEQYF

V: TRBV6-1
D: -
J: TRBJ1-5
size: -
DNA: TGTGCCGGTGGGGCCGGTAATAGCAATCAGCCCCAGCATTTT
CDR3: CAGGAGNSNQPQHF

V: TRBV11-2
D: TRBD2
J: TRBJ2-2
size: -
DNA: TGTGCCAGCAGACTAGCGGGGGGAATGAACACCGGGGAGCTGTTTTTT
CDR3: CASRLAGGMNTGELFF

V: TRBV7-8
D: TRBD2
J: TRBJ2-1
size: -
DNA: TGTGCCAGCAGCTTAGCTAGCGGGCTTTTCAATGAGCAGTTCTTC
CDR3: CASSLASGLFNEQFF

V: TRBV6-1
D: -
J: TRBJ1-1
size: -
DNA: TGTGCCAGCAGTGACACTATGAACACTGAAGCTTTCTTT
CDR3: CASSDTMNTEAFF

V: TRBV5-4
D: -
J: TRBJ2-7
size: -
DNA: TGTGCCAGCATCCGAGATCTAGGGGACGAGCAGTACTTC
CDR3: CASIRDLGDEQYF

V: TRBV7-9
D: -
J: TRBJ2-7
size: once
DNA: TGTGCCAGCAGCCAGGGCCAGTCCTACGAGCAGTACTTC
CDR3: CASSQGQSYEQYF

V: TRBV11-1
D: TRBD1
J: TRBJ2-7
size: -
DNA: TGTGCCAGCAGCTTTCCGGGACAGGGGAGGGACGAGCAGTACTTC
CDR3: CASSFPGQGRDEQYF

V: TRBV9
D: TRBD1
J: TRBJ1-4
size: -
DNA: TGTGCCAGCAGTGTCCGGACAGGGGAGTCGGAAAAACTGTTTTTT
CDR3: CASSVRTGESEKLFF

V: TRBV7-9
D: -
J: TRBJ2-2
size: few
DNA: TGTGCCAGCAGCTTAGCGCGGGGTGGGACCGGGGAGCTGTTTTTT
CDR3: CASSLARGGTGELFF

V: TRBV6-5
D: -
J: TRBJ1-2
size: -
DNA: TGTGCCAGCAGTCCCCTGGGGGGGCGTCGTGGCTACACCTTC
CDR3: CASSPLGGRRGYTF

V: TRBV6-5
D: -
J: TRBJ1-5
size: -
DNA: TGTGCCAGCAGTTTTAACAGAGGCAATCAGCCCCAGCATTTT
CDR3: CASSFNRGNQPQHF

V: TRBV2
D: TRBD1
J: TRBJ2-3
size: once
DNA: TGTGCCAGCTCGCTGAATCCGGGACAGGGAGGTACGCAGTATTTT
CDR3: CASSLNPGQGGTQYF